The present T cell receptor beta chain was sequenced within a study of T cells in localized non-small cell lung cancer. The CDR3 length is 13 residues. The germline V gene has CDR1 LNHDA and CDR2 SQIVND (reference sequence). V was shortened by 5 bases and J by 8 bases, with 12 bases between the two germline ends. Measured with immunoSEQ multiplex PCR; TCRdb has only the in-frame clones, and not every one. The repertoire holds 25,000 to 40,000 clones, with approximately 78% as singletons. The starting material was peripheral blood, obtained before any cancer treatment. The source is a male donor aged 60 or over with stage II squamous cell lung carcinoma. The chain has TRBV19 and TRBJ1-4; tentatively, D is TRBD1 (5 bases). In DNA, the CDR3 is TGTGCCAGTAGTTTGCCGGGGGAGGAAAAACTGTTTTTT. Its protein is CASSLPGEEKLFF.